The clone carrying this T cell receptor (beta chain) occurred a few times. These data originate in a study of regulatory T cells in long-lasting Graves disease. The V end lost 1 base, the J end lost 2 bases, and 12 bases lay between the germline ends. This CDR3 is built from 15 residues. From germline, CDR1 is LGHDT and CDR2 YNNKEL (reference sequence). Arm-PCR with iRepertoire HTBI primers amplified the CDR3 regions for these TCR beta libraries. TCRdb re-analysed the multiplex PCR reads in MiXCR, keeping a single row per CDR3 protein. The sample has fewer than 500,000 distinct CDR3 sequences, roughly 17% seen once. The time point is: newly diagnosed GD, antithyroid drugs for less than 3 months. The TCR library was prepared using RNA isolated from PBMCs. These data also featured in a second study, about T cells in Graves' hyperthyroidism and ophthalmopathy.

The chain carries TRBV3-1 and TRBJ2-7; D perhaps matches TRBD2 (6 bases). The specimen was peripheral blood mononuclear cells (PBMCs), collected at new diagnosis, from a patient treated with antithyroid drugs. This receptor was obtained from a man aged 35 to 55 with Graves disease. The CDR3 protein is CASSQVVRGTYEQYF. Written as DNA, the CDR3 is TGTGCCAGCAGCCAAGTGGTCCGGGGGACCTACGAGCAGTACTTC.